This T cell receptor beta chain was recovered during a study of blood T cell repertoires in COVID-19. The CDR3 is 14 amino acids. Germline values: CDR1 KGHDR, CDR2 SFDVKD. V was clipped by 3 bases and J by 4 bases, with 11 bases between them. This table comes from immunoSEQ multiplex PCR, and its TCRdb copy is limited to in-frame clones, with some not included. The sample yields over 120,000 clones, just under 80% seen once. The V gene is TRBV24-1, the J gene TRBJ2-5; D uncertain. The origin of this receptor is a woman aged 55-69 years with acute or convalescent COVID-19. Sequenced material: peripheral blood. This CDR3 reads CATSDLRDLETQYF. The CDR3 region has the DNA TGTGCCACCAGTGATCTTAGAGATTTAGAGACCCAGTACTTC.